These 32 T cell receptor beta chains share one sample of origin, sequenced in a study of cytomegalovirus exposure and HLA in healthy donors. Researchers ran the PCR with 60 Vbeta and 13 Jbeta primers. Some clones are missing from TCRdb's copy, which holds only in-frame ones; the method was immunoSEQ multiplex PCR. The sample has about 140,000 clones, around 80% seen once. The sequencing sample was made of PBMCs. The receptors derive from a man in his late teens or twenties in good health and CMV-seropositive.

This rearrangement joins TRBV7-9 to TRBJ2-5, with D unresolved. V lost 6 bases and J lost 5, with 7 bases in between. Per germline, CDR1 SEHNR and CDR2 FQNEAQ (reference sequence). This CDR3 is built from 11 residues. The CDR3 is CASSQRETQYF. CDR3 nucleotide sequence: TGTGCCAGCAGTCAACGGGAGACCCAGTACTTC.

The chain recombines TRBV11-2 with TRBJ2-1; 9 positions agree with TRBD2. Trimming removed 5 bases from V and 6 bases from J; junction bases left unmatched: 5. The germline V gene has CDR1 SGHAT and CDR2 FQNNGV. This CDR3 spans 14 amino acids. Here the CDR3 reads CASSLQTSGNEQFF. The CDR3 coding sequence is TGTGCCAGCAGCCTGCAGACTAGCGGCAATGAGCAGTTCTTC. Drawing the rest from reference TRBV11-2 and TRBJ2-1, the complete variable domain is EAGVAQSPRYKIIEKRQSVAFWCNPISGHATLYWYQQILGQGPKLLIQFQNNGVVDDSQLPKDRFSAERLKGVDSTLKIQPAKLEDSAVYLCASSLQTSGNEQFFGPGTRLTVL.

The chain employs TRBV11-1 and TRBJ2-1; 8 bases match TRBD2. This CDR3 is 17 amino acids long. V dropped 3 bases and J dropped 0; count of bases not matched to a gene: 7. Per the germline V gene, CDR1 is SGHAT and CDR2 is FQDESV (reference sequence). The CDR3 DNA follows: TGTGCCAGCAGCTTGAGACTAGCGAGGAGCTCCTACAATGAGCAGTTCTTC. As protein: CASSLRLARSSYNEQFF.

The CDR3 here is CASSRSRVTYNEQFF. For the CDR3, the DNA is TGTGCCAGCAGCCGTAGCCGTGTGACCTACAATGAGCAGTTCTTC. The chain employs TRBV5-4 and TRBJ2-1; D is ambiguous. Trimming removed 4 bases at V and 2 bases at J, with 13 bases between. This CDR3 is 15 amino acids long. CDR1 and CDR2 from the germline V gene are SGHNT and YYREEE (reference sequence).

The J gene is TRBJ2-7, the V gene TRBV6-5; a weak D match, TRBD1 (6 bases). Trimming took off 5 bases at V and 3 bases at J, with 11 bases between the two ends. The CDR3 has 13 residues. CDR1 MNHEY and CDR2 SVGAGI come from the germline V gene. CDR3 bases: TGTGCCAGCAGTGAGGGGACACTCTACGAGCAGTACTTC. It codes for CASSEGTLYEQYF.

The rearrangement uses TRBV12-5 and TRBJ2-7; TRBD1 matches 8 bases. There are 12 residues in the CDR3. Trimming at V came to 5 bases and at J to 6 bases, leaving 3 bases not matched to a gene. The germline CDR1 and CDR2 sequences are LGHNT and FRNRAP. The CDR3 DNA follows: TGTGCTAGTGGTCCCGACAGGGGCGAGCAGTACTTC. Translated, it gives CASGPDRGEQYF.

V usage is TRBV19 and J usage is TRBJ2-7, with 7 positions matching TRBD2. The V segment lost 6 bases and the J segment 6 bases; nucleotides outside the gene matches: 8. This CDR3 has 13 residues. CDR1 and CDR2 (germline): LNHDA, SQIVND (reference sequence). CDR3 sequence (DNA): TGTGCCAGTAGCTTGACCACTAGCGTCGAGCAGTACTTC. Translation: CASSLTTSVEQYF.

The chain combines TRBV4-1 with TRBJ1-2; unclear D gene. CDR3 length: 15 residues. Trimming shortened V by 1 base and J by 4 bases, and 13 bases separated the two germline ends. Germline CDR1 reads MGHRA; CDR2 reads YSYEKL. CDR3 DNA sequence: TGCGCCAGCAGCCAAGTGTACAAGTCCGCCTATGGCTACACCTTC. Translated, it gives CASSQVYKSAYGYTF.

The chain uses TRBV10-1 and TRBJ2-7; weak D call: TRBD2 (5 bases). CDR1 is WNHNN and CDR2 is SYGVQD in the germline V gene (reference sequence). Trimming removed 0 bases from V and 4 bases from J, with 10 bases in between. The CDR3 extends over 14 amino acids. CDR3 sequence: CASSESLAAYEQYF. Here the CDR3 DNA reads TGCGCCAGCAGTGAGTCCCTAGCTGCGTACGAGCAGTACTTC.

In nucleotides, the CDR3 is TGCGCCAGCAGCTTGTGGGGAGGGGGCATCGGGACTAGCGACACCGGGGAGCTGTTTTTT. The encoded protein is CASSLWGGGIGTSDTGELFF. The gene calls are TRBV5-1 and TRBJ2-2; 10 bases fit TRBD2. V shed 1 base, J shed 3 bases, and the junction held 15 bases outside the gene matches. The CDR3 covers 20 residues. Germline-derived CDR1 and CDR2 are SGHRS and YFSETQ.

The V and J genes are TRBV11-1 and TRBJ2-1; weak D call: TRBD2 (6 bases). The CDR3 loop spans 17 amino acids. Germline loops: CDR1 SGHAT, CDR2 FQDESV (reference sequence). Trimming pared 5 bases from V and 0 bases from J, leaving 17 bases between. The CDR3, as DNA: TGTGCCAGCAGCATATCCGGGACTTCGAGCTCCTACAATGAGCAGTTCTTC. Translating gives CASSISGTSSSYNEQFF.

The chain carries TRBV28 and TRBJ2-1, with 12 bases fitting TRBD2. V was pared by 7 bases and J by 1 base, with 11 bases of the junction left unmatched. Looked up from germline, CDR1 is MDHEN and CDR2 is SYDVKM. The CDR3 contains 18 residues. The CDR3 sequence is CASKPSGRGVSSYNEQFF. The CDR3, as DNA: TGTGCCAGCAAACCTAGCGGGAGGGGGGTTTCGTCCTACAATGAGCAGTTCTTC.

Here the CDR3 DNA reads TGTGCCAGTAGCGGACTAGCGGGCGAGCAGTACTTC. Its translation is CASSGLAGEQYF. The chain combines TRBV19 with TRBJ2-7; 11 bases are shared with TRBD2. The V gene end was trimmed by 6 bases and the J gene end by 6 bases; junction bases not matched to a gene: 1. CDR1 is LNHDA and CDR2 is SQIVND in the germline V gene (reference sequence). The CDR3 runs 12 residues.

V and J are TRBV19 and TRBJ2-7, with 9 nucleotides matching TRBD1. Per the germline V gene, CDR1 is LNHDA and CDR2 is SQIVND (reference sequence). V lost 3 bases and J lost 1; bases outside the gene matches: 1. This CDR3 is built from 14 residues. The CDR3 loop reads CASSIGTGSYEQYF. In DNA form, the CDR3 reads TGTGCCAGTAGTATCGGGACAGGGTCCTACGAGCAGTACTTC. Filled out from reference TRBV19 and TRBJ2-7, the complete variable domain reads DGGITQSPKYLFRKEGQNVTLSCEQNLNHDAMYWYRQDPGQGLRLIYYSQIVNDFQKGDIAEGYSVSREKKESFPLTVTSAQKNPTAFYLCASSIGTGSYEQYFGPGTRLTVT.

The chain combines TRBV9 with TRBJ2-7; 15 bases align to TRBD2. The CDR3 spans 17 residues. Germline V gene sequence: CDR1 SGDLS, CDR2 YYNGEE. The ends lost 0 bases at V and 6 bases at J; junction bases unmatched: 7. CDR3 protein: CASSVGTSGRALGEQYF. The DNA for the CDR3 is TGTGCCAGCAGCGTAGGGACTAGCGGGAGGGCCCTCGGCGAGCAGTACTTC.

This chain uses TRBV2 with TRBJ2-7; D possibly uses TRBD1 or TRBD2 (9 bases each). V was trimmed by 4 bases and J by 3 bases, leaving 25 bases between them. The CDR3 is 18 residues long. Germline V gene data show CDR1 as SNHLY and CDR2 as FYNNEI. CDR3 protein: CASSGTGAGSGSFYEQYF. CDR3 sequence (DNA): TGTGCCAGCAGTGGGACAGGGGCGGGTAGCGGGAGCTTCTACGAGCAGTACTTC. Looking up the rest from reference TRBV2 and TRBJ2-7 gives the full variable domain: EPEVTQTPSHQVTQMGQEVILRCVPISNHLYFYWYRQILGQKVEFLVSFYNNEISEKSEIFDDQFSVERPDGSNFTLKIRSTKLEDSAMYFCASSGTGAGSGSFYEQYFGPGTRLTVT.

A few counts support this clone. This rearrangement joins TRBV5-1 to TRBJ1-2; D is uncertain. Trimming removed 0 bases at V and 4 bases at J, with 10 bases between. This CDR3 contains 14 residues. Germline V gene sequence: CDR1 SGHRS, CDR2 YFSETQ. This chain's CDR3 is CASSLARQLYGYTF. The DNA for the CDR3 is TGCGCCAGCAGCTTGGCCAGGCAGCTCTATGGCTACACCTTC.

This rearrangement joins TRBV11-2 to TRBJ1-1; TRBD1 agrees at 8 bases. The CDR3 runs to 13 residues. V shed 6 bases and J 4 bases; nucleotides not matched to a gene: 4. Looked up from germline, CDR1 is SGHAT and CDR2 is FQNNGV. The CDR3 bases are TGTGCCAGCAGGACACAGGGGGGCACTGAAGCTTTCTTT. This encodes CASRTQGGTEAFF.

The genes are TRBV27 and TRBJ1-1; 10 bases map to TRBD1. V lost 3 bases and J lost 7; bases outside the gene matches: 2. CDR1 and CDR2 (germline): MNHEY, SMNVEV (reference sequence). The CDR3 loop spans 13 amino acids. CDR3 bases: TGTGCCAGCAGTTTCGGACAGGGGGGTGAAGCTTTCTTT. This sequence encodes CASSFGQGGEAFF.

This clone was recorded only once. The genes are TRBV11-2 and TRBJ1-5; TRBD1 agrees at 7 bases. V lost 5 bases to trimming and J lost 9 bases; unmatched junction nucleotides: 13. Germline V gene lookup returns CDR1 SGHAT and CDR2 FQNNGV. CDR3 length equals 15 residues. The CDR3 here is CASSGPGQVEGPQHF. The CDR3 nucleotides are TGTGCCAGCAGCGGACCCGGACAGGTAGAAGGGCCCCAGCATTTT.

This chain connects TRBV18 to TRBJ2-7; weak D call: TRBD1 (6 bases). V was clipped by 3 bases and J by 3 bases, with 15 bases between them. CDR1 and CDR2 from the germline V gene are KGHSH and LQKENI. This CDR3 comprises 15 residues. The DNA of the CDR3 is TGTGCCAGCTCACCTTATAGGGGGTCTCTCTACGAGCAGTACTTC. Amino acids: CASSPYRGSLYEQYF.

This clone has only a few counts. The chain couples TRBV19 to TRBJ1-2, with 7 bases identical to TRBD1. CDR1 LNHDA and CDR2 SQIVND come from the germline V gene (reference sequence). The CDR3 covers 13 residues. J gave up 8 bases and V 7 bases, and 10 bases lay outside the gene matches. DNA for the CDR3: TGTGCCAGTACCCCAGGGGGGCTCGGAGGCTACACCTTC. Amino acid sequence: CASTPGGLGGYTF.

The chain recombines TRBV10-3 with TRBJ2-5; 7 bases are shared with TRBD1. Germline V gene lookup returns CDR1 ENHRY and CDR2 SYGVKD. The ends lost 9 bases at V and 4 bases at J; junction bases unmatched: 8. The CDR3 covers 13 residues. The CDR3 loop reads CAISDRPLETQYF. In nucleotides, the CDR3 is TGTGCCATTTCGGACAGGCCTTTAGAGACCCAGTACTTC.

A single count supports this clone. The chain links TRBV6-1 to TRBJ2-2; unclear D gene. V lost 2 bases and J lost 6, with 10 bases in between. The CDR3 totals 14 residues. The germline V gene has CDR1 MNHNS and CDR2 SASEGT. CDR3 loop: CASSEYNGSGELFF. The CDR3 DNA follows: TGTGCCAGCAGTGAATACAACGGGTCCGGGGAGCTGTTTTTT.

The genes are TRBV6-5 and TRBJ2-7; possible D gene TRBD2, 6 bases. The CDR3 runs 13 residues. Deletions cut 6 bases from V and 7 bases from J, with 16 bases between. In germline, CDR1 is MNHEY, CDR2 SVGAGI. In nucleotides, the CDR3 is TGTGCCAGCAGCCTAACCCGACTAGGAGAGCAGTACTTC. Translated, it gives CASSLTRLGEQYF.

This clone turned up a few times. The chain carries TRBV6-1 and TRBJ1-4, with D unclear. Looked up from germline, CDR1 is MNHNS and CDR2 is SASEGT. This CDR3 region has 12 residues. The ends were cut back, 7 bases at V and 10 bases at J, with 13 bases in the middle. The CDR3, as DNA: TGTGCCAGCACCCGCGGGGAAGGAAAACTGTTTTTT. Translation: CASTRGEGKLFF.

The gene calls are TRBV19 and TRBJ2-1; TRBD1 agrees at 8 bases. The CDR3 totals 11 residues. Germline V gives CDR1 LNHDA, CDR2 SQIVND (reference sequence). The junction had 3 bases not matched to a gene; V was cut back by 8 bases and J by 9 bases. CDR3 nucleotide sequence: TGTGCCAGTTGGACAGGGATTGAGCAGTTCTTC. Translating it yields CASWTGIEQFF.

V and J are TRBV5-1 and TRBJ2-2; 9 positions agree with TRBD1. Germline V gene sequence: CDR1 SGHRS, CDR2 YFSETQ. There are 15 residues in the CDR3. V shed 4 bases, J shed 3 bases, and the junction held 4 bases outside the gene matches. This chain's CDR3 is CASSPGQGDTGELFF. The DNA of the CDR3 is TGCGCCAGCAGCCCGGGACAGGGTGACACCGGGGAGCTGTTTTTT.

This chain joins TRBV28 and TRBJ2-7; a weak D match, TRBD2 (6 bases). CDR3 length: 16 residues. Deletions cut 5 bases from V and 1 base from J, with 18 bases between. Germline CDR1 is MDHEN and CDR2 is SYDVKM. In nucleotides, the CDR3 is TGTGCCAGCAGTCCCCTGTACCCAGCGGGTTCCTACGAGCAGTACTTC. Protein sequence: CASSPLYPAGSYEQYF.

This chain connects TRBV11-2 to TRBJ2-7; D is perhaps TRBD2 (5 bases). From germline, CDR1 is SGHAT and CDR2 FQNNGV. The CDR3 has 15 amino acids. Trimming pared 0 bases from V and 2 bases from J, leaving 11 bases between. CDR3 DNA sequence: TGTGCCAGCAGCTTAGATCGGGGTTCAACCTACGAGCAGTACTTC. Its protein product is CASSLDRGSTYEQYF.

This chain connects TRBV11-3 to TRBJ2-5; 7 bases fit TRBD2. Losses at the gene ends were 5 bases for V and 5 bases for J; bases not matched to a gene: 8. This CDR3 spans 14 amino acids. Germline V gene lookup returns CDR1 SGHNT and CDR2 YENEEA. CDR3 coding DNA: TGTGCCAGCAGCCCCCGGGCGGGAGCCGAGACCCAGTACTTC. It codes for CASSPRAGAETQYF.

The rearrangement links TRBV7-9 to TRBJ1-1; 7 nucleotides agree with TRBD1. The CDR3 contains 14 residues. Germline CDR1 is SEHNR and CDR2 is FQNEAQ (reference sequence). With 5 bases clipped from V and 1 base from J, the junction kept 4 bases outside the gene matches. For the CDR3, the DNA is TGTGCCAGCAGCCCCCGACAGGGGAACACTGAAGCTTTCTTT. Its protein product is CASSPRQGNTEAFF.